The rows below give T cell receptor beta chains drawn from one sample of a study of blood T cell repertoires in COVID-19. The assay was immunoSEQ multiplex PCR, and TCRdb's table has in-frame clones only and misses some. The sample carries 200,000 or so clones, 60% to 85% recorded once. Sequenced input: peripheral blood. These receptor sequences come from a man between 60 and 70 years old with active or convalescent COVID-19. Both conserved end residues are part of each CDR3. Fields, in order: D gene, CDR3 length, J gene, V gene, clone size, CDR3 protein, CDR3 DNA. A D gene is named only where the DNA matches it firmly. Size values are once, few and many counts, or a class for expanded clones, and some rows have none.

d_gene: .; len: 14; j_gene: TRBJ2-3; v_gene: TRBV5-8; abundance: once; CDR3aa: CASSPSAQTDTQYF; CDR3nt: TGTGCCAGCAGCCCTAGCGCTCAGACAGATACGCAGTATTTT
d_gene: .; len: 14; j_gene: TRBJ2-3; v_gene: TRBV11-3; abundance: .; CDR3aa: CASSPPQGPDTQYF; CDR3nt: TGTGCCAGCAGCCCACCCCAGGGGCCAGATACGCAGTATTTT
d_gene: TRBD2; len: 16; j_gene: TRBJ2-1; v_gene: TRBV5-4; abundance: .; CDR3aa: CASSPGKRERGNEQFF; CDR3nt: TGTGCCAGCAGCCCCGGTAAGCGGGAGAGGGGCAATGAGCAGTTCTTC
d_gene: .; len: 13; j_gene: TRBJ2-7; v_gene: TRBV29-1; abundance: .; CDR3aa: CSVEGGRDGEQYF; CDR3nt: TGCAGCGTTGAAGGTGGCAGGGATGGCGAGCAGTACTTC
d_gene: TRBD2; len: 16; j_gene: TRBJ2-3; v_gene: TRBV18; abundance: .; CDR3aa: CASSPGTSGWADTQYF; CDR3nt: TGTGCCAGCTCACCTGGGACTAGCGGTTGGGCGGATACGCAGTATTTT
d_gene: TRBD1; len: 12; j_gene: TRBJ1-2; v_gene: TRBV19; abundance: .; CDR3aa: CASSRQGDGYTF; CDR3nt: TGTGCCAGTAGTCGACAGGGTGATGGCTACACCTTC
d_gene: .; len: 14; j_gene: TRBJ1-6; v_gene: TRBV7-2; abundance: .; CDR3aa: CASSPGPGESPLHF; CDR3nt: TGTGCCAGCAGCCCAGGACCCGGGGAGTCACCCCTCCACTTT
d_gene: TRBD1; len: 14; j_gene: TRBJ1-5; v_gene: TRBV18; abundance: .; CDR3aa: CASSNYPGGQPQHF; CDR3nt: TGTGCCAGCTCAAACTACCCAGGGGGTCAGCCCCAGCATTTT
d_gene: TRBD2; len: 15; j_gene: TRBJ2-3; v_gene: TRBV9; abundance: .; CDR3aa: CASSVGTSGTDTQYF; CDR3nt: TGTGCCAGCAGCGTAGGGACTAGCGGGACGGATACGCAGTATTTT
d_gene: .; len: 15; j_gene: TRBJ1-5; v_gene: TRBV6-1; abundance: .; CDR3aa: CASSEVTGGNQPQHF; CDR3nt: TGTGCCAGCAGTGAAGTCACAGGCGGAAATCAGCCCCAGCATTTT
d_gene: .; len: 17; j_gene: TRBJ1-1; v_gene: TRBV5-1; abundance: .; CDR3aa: CASSLAPGKGTNTEAFF; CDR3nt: TGCGCCAGCAGCTTGGCACCGGGAAAGGGAACAAACACTGAAGCTTTCTTT
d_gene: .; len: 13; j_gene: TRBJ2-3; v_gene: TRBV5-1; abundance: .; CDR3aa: CASSRQVTDTQYF; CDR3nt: TGCGCCAGCAGTCGACAGGTCACAGATACGCAGTATTTT
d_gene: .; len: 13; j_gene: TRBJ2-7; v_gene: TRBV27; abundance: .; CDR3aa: CASSRRDSYEQYF; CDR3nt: TGTGCCAGCAGTCGGCGGGACTCCTACGAGCAGTACTTC